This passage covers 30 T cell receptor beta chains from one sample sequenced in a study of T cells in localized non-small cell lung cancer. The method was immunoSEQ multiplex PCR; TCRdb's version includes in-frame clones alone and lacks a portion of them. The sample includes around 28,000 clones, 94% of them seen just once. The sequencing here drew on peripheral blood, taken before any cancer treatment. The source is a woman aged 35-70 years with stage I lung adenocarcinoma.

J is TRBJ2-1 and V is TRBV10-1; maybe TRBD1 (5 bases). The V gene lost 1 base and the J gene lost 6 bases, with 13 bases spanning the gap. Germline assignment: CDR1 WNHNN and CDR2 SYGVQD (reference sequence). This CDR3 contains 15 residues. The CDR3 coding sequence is TGCGCCAGCAGTGAGTGGGGCGCAGGGTTCAATGAGCAGTTCTTC. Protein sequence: CASSEWGAGFNEQFF.

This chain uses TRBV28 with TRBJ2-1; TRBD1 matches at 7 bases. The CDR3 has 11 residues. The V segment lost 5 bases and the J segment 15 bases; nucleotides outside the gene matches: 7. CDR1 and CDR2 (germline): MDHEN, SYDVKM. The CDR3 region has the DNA TGTGCCAGCAGTAGCCTGACAGGGCGGTTCTTC. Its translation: CASSSLTGRFF.

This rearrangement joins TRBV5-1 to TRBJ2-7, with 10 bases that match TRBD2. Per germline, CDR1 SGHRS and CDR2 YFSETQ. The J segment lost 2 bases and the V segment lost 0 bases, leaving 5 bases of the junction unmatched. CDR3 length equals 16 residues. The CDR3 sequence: CASSLAPLAGTYEQYF. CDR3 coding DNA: TGCGCCAGCAGCTTGGCTCCACTAGCGGGAACCTACGAGCAGTACTTC. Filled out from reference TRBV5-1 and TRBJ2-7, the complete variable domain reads KAGVTQTPRYLIKTRGQQVTLSCSPISGHRSVSWYQQTPGQGLQFLFEYFSETQRNKGNFPGRFSGRQFSNSRSEMNVSTLELGDSALYLCASSLAPLAGTYEQYFGPGTRLTVT.

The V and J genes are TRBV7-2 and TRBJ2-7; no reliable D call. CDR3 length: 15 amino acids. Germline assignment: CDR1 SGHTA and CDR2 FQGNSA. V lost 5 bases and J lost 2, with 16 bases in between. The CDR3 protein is CASSTNGPGPYEQYF. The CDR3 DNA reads TGTGCCAGCAGCACGAACGGACCGGGCCCCTACGAGCAGTACTTC.

The CDR3 sequence is CASSVGAGVAETQYF. For the CDR3, the DNA is TGTGCCAGCAGCGTAGGGGCAGGGGTGGCAGAGACCCAGTACTTC. V usage is TRBV9 and J usage is TRBJ2-5, with a possible D match to TRBD1 (6 bases). Germline V CDR1 and CDR2: SGDLS, YYNGEE. The CDR3 contains 15 residues. Trimming removed 0 bases from V and 4 bases from J, with 13 bases in between.

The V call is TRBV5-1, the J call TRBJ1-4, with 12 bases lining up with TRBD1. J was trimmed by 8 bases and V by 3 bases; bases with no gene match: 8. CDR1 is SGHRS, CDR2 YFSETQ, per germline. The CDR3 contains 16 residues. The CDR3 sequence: CASSSGTGGFIEKLFF. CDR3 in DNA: TGCGCCAGCAGCTCCGGGACAGGGGGCTTTATAGAAAAACTGTTTTTT.

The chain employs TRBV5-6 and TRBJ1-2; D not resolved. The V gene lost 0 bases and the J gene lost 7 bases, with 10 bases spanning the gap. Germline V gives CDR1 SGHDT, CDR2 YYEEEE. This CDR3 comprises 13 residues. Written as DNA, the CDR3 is TGTGCCAGCAGCTTGGGGGTAGGTGGTGGCTACACCTTC. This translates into CASSLGVGGGYTF.

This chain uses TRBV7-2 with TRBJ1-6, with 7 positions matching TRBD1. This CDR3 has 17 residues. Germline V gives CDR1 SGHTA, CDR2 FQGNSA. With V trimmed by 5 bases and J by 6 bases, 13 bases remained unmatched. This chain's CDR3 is CASSQRPAGTANSPLHF. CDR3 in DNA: TGTGCCAGCAGCCAGAGACCTGCCGGGACAGCTAATTCACCCCTCCACTTT.

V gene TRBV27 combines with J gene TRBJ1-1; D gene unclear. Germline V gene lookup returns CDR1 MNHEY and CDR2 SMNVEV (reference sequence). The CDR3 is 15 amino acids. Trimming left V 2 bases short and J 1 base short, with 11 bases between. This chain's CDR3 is CASSLEWAGNTEAFF. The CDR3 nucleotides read TGTGCCAGCAGTTTAGAGTGGGCAGGGAACACTGAAGCTTTCTTT.

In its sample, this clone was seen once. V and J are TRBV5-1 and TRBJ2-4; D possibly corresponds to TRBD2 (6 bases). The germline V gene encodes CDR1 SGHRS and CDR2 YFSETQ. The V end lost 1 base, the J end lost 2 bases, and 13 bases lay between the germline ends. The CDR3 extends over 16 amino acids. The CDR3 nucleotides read TGCGCCAGCAGCTTGCTGTCGGGAGTGTCCAAAAACATTCAGTACTTC. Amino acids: CASSLLSGVSKNIQYF.

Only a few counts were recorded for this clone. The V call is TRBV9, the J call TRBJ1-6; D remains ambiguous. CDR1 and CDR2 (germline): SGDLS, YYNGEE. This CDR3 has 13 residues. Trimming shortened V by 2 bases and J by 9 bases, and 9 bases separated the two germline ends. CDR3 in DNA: TGTGCCAGCAGCGTCACCGGAGGTTCACCCCTCCACTTT. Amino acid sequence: CASSVTGGSPLHF.

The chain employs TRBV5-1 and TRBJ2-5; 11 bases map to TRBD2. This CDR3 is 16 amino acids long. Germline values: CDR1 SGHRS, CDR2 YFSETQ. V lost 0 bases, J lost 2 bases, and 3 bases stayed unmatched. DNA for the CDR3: TGCGCCAGCAGCTTGGGTAGCGGGGGGGTACAAGAGACCCAGTACTTC. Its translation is CASSLGSGGVQETQYF. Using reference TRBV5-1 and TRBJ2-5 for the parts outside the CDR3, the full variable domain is KAGVTQTPRYLIKTRGQQVTLSCSPISGHRSVSWYQQTPGQGLQFLFEYFSETQRNKGNFPGRFSGRQFSNSRSEMNVSTLELGDSALYLCASSLGSGGVQETQYFGPGTRLLVL.

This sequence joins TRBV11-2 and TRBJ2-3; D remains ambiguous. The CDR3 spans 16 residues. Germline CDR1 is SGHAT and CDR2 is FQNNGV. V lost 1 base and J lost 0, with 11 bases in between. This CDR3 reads CASSLVSDISTDTQYF. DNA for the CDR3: TGTGCCAGCAGCTTAGTAAGCGACATTAGCACAGATACGCAGTATTTT.

CDR3 DNA sequence: TGCGCCAGCAGCTTGCGGGGGACAGGATCTGGAAACACCATATATTTT. This sequence encodes CASSLRGTGSGNTIYF. V and J are TRBV5-1 and TRBJ1-3; 8 bases are a match to TRBD1. Germline loops: CDR1 SGHRS, CDR2 YFSETQ. The CDR3 spans 16 residues. Trimming took 1 base from V and 1 from J; bases not matched to a gene: 4.

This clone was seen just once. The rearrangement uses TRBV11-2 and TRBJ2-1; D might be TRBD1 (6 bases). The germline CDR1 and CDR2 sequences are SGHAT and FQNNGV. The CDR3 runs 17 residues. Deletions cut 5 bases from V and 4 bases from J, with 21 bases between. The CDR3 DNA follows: TGTGCCAGCAGCCCCCAACTCATGACAGGATTATACAATGAGCAGTTCTTC. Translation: CASSPQLMTGLYNEQFF.

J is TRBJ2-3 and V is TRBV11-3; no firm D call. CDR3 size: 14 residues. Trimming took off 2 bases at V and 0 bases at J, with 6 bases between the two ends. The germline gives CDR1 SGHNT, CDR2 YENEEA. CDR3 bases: TGTGCCAGCAGCTTAACGGCCAGCACAGATACGCAGTATTTT. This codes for CASSLTASTDTQYF.

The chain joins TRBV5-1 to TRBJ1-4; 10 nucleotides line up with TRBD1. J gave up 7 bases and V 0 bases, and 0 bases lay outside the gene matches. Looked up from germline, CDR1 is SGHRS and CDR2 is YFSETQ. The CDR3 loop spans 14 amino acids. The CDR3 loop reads CASSLGQGAEKLFF. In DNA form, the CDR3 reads TGCGCCAGCAGCTTGGGACAGGGGGCTGAAAAACTGTTTTTT.

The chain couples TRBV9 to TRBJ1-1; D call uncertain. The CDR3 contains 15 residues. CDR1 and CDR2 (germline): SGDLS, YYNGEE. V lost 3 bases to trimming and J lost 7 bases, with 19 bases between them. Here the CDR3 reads CASSAHPGRVGEAFF. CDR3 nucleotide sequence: TGTGCCAGCAGCGCCCATCCCGGGAGGGTTGGTGAAGCTTTCTTT.

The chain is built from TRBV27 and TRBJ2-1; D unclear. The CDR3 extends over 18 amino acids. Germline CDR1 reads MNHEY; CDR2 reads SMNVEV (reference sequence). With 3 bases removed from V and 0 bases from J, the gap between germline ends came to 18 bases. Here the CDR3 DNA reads TGTGCCAGCAGTTTTCTTCCTTCGAGCTTTAGCTCCTACAATGAGCAGTTCTTC. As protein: CASSFLPSSFSSYNEQFF.

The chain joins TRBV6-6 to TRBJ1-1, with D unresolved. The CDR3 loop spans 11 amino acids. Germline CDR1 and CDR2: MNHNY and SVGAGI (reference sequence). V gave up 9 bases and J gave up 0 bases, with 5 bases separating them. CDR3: CASGMNTEAFF. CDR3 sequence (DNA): TGTGCCAGTGGTATGAACACTGAAGCTTTCTTT.

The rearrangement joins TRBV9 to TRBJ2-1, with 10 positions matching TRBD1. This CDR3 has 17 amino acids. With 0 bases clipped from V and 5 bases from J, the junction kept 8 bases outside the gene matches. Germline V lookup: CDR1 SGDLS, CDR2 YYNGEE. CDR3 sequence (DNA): TGTGCCAGCAGCGTAGTCCCTCGACAGGGGGCTAACAATGAGCAGTTCTTC. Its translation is CASSVVPRQGANNEQFF.

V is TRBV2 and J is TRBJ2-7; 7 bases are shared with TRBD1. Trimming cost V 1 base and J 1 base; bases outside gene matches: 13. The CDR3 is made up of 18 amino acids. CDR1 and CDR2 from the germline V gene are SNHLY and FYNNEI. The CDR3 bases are TGTGCCAGCAGTGAAGGGGGTTTGTCCGGGACAGAATCCTACGAGCAGTACTTC. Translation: CASSEGGLSGTESYEQYF.

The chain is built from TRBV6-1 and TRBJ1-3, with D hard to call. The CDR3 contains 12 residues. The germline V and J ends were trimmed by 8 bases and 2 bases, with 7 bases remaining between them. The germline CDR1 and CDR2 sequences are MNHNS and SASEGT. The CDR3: CASDYTGNTIYF. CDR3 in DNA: TGTGCCAGCGACTATACTGGAAACACCATATATTTT.

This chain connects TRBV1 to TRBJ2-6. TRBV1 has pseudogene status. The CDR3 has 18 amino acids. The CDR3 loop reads CTSSIYRLCTKRANVLTF. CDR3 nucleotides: TGCACCAGCAGTATTTACCGTTTGTGCACAAAGCGGGCCAACGTCCTGACTTTC.

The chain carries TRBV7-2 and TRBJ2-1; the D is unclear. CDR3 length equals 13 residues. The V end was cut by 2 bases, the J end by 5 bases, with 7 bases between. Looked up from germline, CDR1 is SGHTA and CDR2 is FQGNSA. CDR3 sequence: CASSLQQDNEQFF. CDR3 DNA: TGTGCCAGCAGCTTACAACAAGACAATGAGCAGTTCTTC.

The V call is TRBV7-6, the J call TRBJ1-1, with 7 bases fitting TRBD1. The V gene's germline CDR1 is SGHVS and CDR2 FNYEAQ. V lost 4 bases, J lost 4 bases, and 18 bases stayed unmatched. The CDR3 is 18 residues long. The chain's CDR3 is CASSSTRPSKTGATEAFF. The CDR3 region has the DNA TGTGCCAGCAGCTCTACCCGTCCGTCCAAAACAGGGGCCACTGAAGCTTTCTTT.

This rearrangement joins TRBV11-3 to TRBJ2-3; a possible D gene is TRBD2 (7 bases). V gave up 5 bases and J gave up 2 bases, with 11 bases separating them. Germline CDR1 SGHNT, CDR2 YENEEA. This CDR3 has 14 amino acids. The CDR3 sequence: CASSPRGATDTQYF. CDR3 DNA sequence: TGTGCCAGCAGCCCTCGGGGGGCCACAGATACGCAGTATTTT. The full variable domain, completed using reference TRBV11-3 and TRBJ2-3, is EAGVVQSPRYKIIEKKQPVAFWCNPISGHNTLYWYLQNLGQGPELLIRYENEEAVDDSQLPKDRFSAERLKGVDSTLKIQPAELGDSAVYLCASSPRGATDTQYFGPGTRLTVL.

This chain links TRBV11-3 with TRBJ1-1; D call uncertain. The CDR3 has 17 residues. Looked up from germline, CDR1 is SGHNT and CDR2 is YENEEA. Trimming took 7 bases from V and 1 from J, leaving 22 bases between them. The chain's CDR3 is CASTSMGRKTGNTEAFF. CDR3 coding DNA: TGTGCCAGCACCTCCATGGGTCGGAAGACGGGGAACACTGAAGCTTTCTTT.

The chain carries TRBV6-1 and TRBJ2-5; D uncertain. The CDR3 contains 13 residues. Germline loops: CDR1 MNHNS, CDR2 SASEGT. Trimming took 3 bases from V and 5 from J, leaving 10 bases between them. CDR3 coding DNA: TGTGCCAGCAGTGAGGGATTTTGGGAGACCCAGTACTTC. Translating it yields CASSEGFWETQYF.

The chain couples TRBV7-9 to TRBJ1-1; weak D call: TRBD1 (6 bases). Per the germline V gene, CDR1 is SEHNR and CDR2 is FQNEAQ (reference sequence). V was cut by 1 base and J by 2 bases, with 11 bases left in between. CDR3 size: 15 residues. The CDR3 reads CASSLGPGQNTEAFF. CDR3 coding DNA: TGTGCCAGCAGCTTAGGTCCGGGACAAAACACTGAAGCTTTCTTT.